The rows below give T cell receptor beta chains drawn from one sample of a study of shared clonotypes between healthy human individuals. Profiling relied on immunoSEQ multiplex PCR, and the TCRdb table lists in-frame clones only, not all of them. This sample has 2 million to 2.5 million clones; less than 95% occur once, and the top ten carry approximately 0.39%. Sequencing used naive CD4+ T cells from PBMCs. The receptors derive from a man younger than 35 in good health. Some clones in this sample may be carry-over from other donors' samples. Each CDR3 is given without its conserved first and last residue.

v_call | cdr3_aa
TRBV2 | ASSEVGSQPQH
TRBV5-1 | ASSNRTGTGELF
TRBV2 | ASSETGRRQPQH
TRBV30 | AWSKDRANTDTQY
TRBV4-1 | ASSRGGTYFGEQY
TRBV28 | ASSSWTSGSSYNEQF
TRBV20-1 | SASARNEQF
TRBV2 | ASSGQAAVNEKLF
TRBV6-1 | ASIPGRWADTQY
TRBV7-9 | ASSLARGETQY
TRBV15 | ATSGTGTARVPGNTIY
TRBV19 | ASSSREAYEQY
TRBV28 | ASRRDVGTSNYGYT
TRBV5-8 | ASSLRTGRDTEAF
TRBV6-1 | ASSEDEGREQF
TRBV2 | ASSEGAGAYGYT
TRBV9 | ASSVVGAAGYT
TRBV7-3 | ASSSGQGNTEAF
TRBV6-6 | ASSFTAGGQPQH
TRBV9 | ASSAAGGRAGNTIY
TRBV7-2 | ASSQQALAYNEQF
TRBV6-5 | ASSYSLPGDTQY
TRBV5-1 | ASSLGVIAQISYNEQF